This T cell receptor beta chain was sequenced for a study of blood T cells in healthy people across ages. A J-beta primer mix and a sample-barcoded 5' primer were used in a second PCR of about 7 to 11 cycles. A template-switch adaptor with 12 random nucleotides tagged each cDNA molecule. TCRdb ran MiXCR on the 5' RACE reads and lists one entry per CDR3 protein. The sample has over 600,000 distinct CDR3 sequences; approximately 40% are singletons. To note about this clonotype: No antigen is known for it.

Study-wide findings and caveats: Researchers deemed the diversity estimates from one million T cells underestimates. CMV status of donors was unknown, possibly confounding expanded clonotype changes.

The authors extracted at least 6 micrograms of total RNA per sample. The source material was blood. This TCR derives from a man older than 75 in good health.

CDR3 protein: CASSLALARMNTEAFF. Written as DNA, the CDR3 is TGTGCCAGCAGCTTGGCGCTCGCCAGGATGAACACTGAAGCTTTCTTT. This rearrangement joins TRBV5-6 to TRBJ1-1; D remains ambiguous. From germline, CDR1 is SGHDT and CDR2 YYEEEE. The ends were cut back, 0 bases at V and 0 bases at J, with 12 bases in the middle. CDR3 length equals 16 residues.